This TCR beta chain derives from a study of T-cell reconstitution after alpha-beta-depleted transplantation in children. Unique molecular identifiers featured in how the TCRbeta library was prepared. In TCRdb, the PCR reads were re-called with MiXCR into one record per CDR3 protein. The sample comprises about 400,000 distinct CDR3 sequences, around 21% of which are singletons, and 3.8% rests with the top ten. There are 15 residues in the CDR3. V lost 0 bases and J lost 5, with 11 bases in between. CDR1 is LGHNA and CDR2 is YSLEER in the germline V gene. This chain joins TRBV4-3 and TRBJ1-5; D is unresolved. The sample consisted of PBMCs from the stem cell graft donor, taken from the stem cell graft. The TCR originated in a human donor who donated a stem cell graft to a child with acute myeloid leukemia. The chain's CDR3 is CASSQEGRADQPQHF. The CDR3 bases are TGCGCCAGCAGCCAAGAAGGAAGGGCTGATCAGCCCCAGCATTTT.